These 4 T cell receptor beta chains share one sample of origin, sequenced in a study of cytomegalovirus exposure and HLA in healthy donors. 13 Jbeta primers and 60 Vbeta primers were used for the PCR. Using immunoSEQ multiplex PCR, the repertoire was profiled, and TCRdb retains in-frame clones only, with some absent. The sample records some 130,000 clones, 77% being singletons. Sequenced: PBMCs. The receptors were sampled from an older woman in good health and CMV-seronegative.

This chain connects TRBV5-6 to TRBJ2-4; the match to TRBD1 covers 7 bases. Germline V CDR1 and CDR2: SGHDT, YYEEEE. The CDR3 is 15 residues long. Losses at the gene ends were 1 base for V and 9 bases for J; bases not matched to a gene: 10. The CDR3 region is CASSLLGTGASIQYF. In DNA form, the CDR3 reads TGTGCCAGCAGCTTGCTAGGCACAGGGGCTAGCATTCAGTACTTC.

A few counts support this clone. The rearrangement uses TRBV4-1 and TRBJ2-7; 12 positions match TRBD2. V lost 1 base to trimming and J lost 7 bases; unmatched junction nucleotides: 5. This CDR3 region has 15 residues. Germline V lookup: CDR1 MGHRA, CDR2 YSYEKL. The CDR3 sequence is CASSQGLAGVGEQYF. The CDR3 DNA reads TGCGCCAGCAGCCAAGGACTAGCGGGGGTAGGAGAGCAGTACTTC.

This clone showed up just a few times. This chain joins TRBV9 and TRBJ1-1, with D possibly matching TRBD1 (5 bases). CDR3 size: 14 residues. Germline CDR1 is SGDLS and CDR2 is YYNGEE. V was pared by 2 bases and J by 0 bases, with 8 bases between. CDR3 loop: CASSVGQMNTEAFF. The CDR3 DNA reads TGTGCCAGCAGCGTTGGACAAATGAACACTGAAGCTTTCTTT.

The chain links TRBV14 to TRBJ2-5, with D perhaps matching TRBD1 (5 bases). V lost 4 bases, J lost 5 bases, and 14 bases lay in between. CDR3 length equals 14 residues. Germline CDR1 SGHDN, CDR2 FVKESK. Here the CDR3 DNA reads TGTGCCAGCAGCCCCCAGGGTGTAGGGGAGACCCAGTACTTC. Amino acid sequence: CASSPQGVGETQYF.